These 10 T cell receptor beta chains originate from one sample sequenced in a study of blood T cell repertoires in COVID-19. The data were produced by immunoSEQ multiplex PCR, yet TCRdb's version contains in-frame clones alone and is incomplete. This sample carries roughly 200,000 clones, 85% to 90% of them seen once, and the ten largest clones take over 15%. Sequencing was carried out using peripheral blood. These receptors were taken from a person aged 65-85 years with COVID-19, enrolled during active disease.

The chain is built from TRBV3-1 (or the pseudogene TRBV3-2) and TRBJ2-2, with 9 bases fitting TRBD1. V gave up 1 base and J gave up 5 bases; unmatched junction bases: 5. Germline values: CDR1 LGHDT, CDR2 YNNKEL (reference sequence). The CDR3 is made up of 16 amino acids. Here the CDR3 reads CASSQATGGLTGELFF. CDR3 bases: TGTGCCAGCAGCCAAGCTACAGGGGGCCTGACCGGGGAGCTGTTTTTT.

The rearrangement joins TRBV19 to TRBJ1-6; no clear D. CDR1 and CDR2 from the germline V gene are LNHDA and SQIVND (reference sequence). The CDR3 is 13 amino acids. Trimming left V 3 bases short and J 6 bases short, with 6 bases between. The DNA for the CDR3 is TGTGCCAGTAGTATTGGGCTTAATTCACCCCTCCACTTT. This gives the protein CASSIGLNSPLHF.

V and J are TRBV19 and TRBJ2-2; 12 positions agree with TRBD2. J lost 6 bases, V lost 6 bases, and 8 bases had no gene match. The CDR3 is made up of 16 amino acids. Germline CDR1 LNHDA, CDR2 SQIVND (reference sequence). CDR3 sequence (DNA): TGTGCCAGTAGCCAAACTAGCGGGAGGCCCGCCGGGGAGCTGTTTTTT. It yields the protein CASSQTSGRPAGELFF.

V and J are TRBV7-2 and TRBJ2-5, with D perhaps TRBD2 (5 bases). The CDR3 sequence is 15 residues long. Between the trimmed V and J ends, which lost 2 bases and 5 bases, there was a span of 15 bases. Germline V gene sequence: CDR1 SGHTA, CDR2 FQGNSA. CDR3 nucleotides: TGTGCCAGCAGCTTAATGGAGGCAGAACAGGAGACCCAGTACTTC. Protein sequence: CASSLMEAEQETQYF.

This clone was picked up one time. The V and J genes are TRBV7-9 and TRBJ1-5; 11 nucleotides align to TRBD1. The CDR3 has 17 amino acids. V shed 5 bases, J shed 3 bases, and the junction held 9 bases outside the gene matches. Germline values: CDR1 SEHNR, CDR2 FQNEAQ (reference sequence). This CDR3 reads CASSPGGQGAHNQPQHF. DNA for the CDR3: TGTGCCAGCAGCCCCGGCGGACAGGGGGCGCACAATCAGCCCCAGCATTTT.

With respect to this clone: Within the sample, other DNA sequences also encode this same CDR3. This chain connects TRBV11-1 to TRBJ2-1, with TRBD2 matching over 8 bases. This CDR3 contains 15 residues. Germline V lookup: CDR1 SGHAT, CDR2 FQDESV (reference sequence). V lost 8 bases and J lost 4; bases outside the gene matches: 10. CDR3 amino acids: CASSLGLASYNEQFF. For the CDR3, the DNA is TGTGCCAGCTCCCTCGGACTAGCCTCATACAATGAGCAGTTCTTC.

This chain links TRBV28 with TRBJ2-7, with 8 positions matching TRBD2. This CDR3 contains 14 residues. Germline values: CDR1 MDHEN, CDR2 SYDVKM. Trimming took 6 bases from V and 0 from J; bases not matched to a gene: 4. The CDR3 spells CASRIAGSSYEQYF. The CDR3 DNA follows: TGTGCCAGCAGGATAGCGGGGAGCTCCTACGAGCAGTACTTC.

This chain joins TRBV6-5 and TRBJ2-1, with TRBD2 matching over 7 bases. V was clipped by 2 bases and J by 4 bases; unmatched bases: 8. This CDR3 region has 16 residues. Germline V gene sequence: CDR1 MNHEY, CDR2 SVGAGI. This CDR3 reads CASSYSSLAEYNEQFF. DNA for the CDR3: TGTGCCAGCAGTTACAGCTCCCTAGCGGAGTACAATGAGCAGTTCTTC.

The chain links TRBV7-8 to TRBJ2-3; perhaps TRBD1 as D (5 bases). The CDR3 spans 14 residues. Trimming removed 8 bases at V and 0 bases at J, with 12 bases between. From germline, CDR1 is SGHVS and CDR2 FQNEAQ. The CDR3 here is CASGQETSTDTQYF. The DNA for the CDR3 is TGTGCCAGCGGACAAGAAACTAGCACAGATACGCAGTATTTT.

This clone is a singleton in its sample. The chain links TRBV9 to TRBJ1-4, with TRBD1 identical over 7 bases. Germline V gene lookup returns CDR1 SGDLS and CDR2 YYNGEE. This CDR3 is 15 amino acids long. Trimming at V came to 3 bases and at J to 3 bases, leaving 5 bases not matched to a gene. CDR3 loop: CASSGHRGPNEKLFF. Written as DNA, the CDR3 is TGTGCCAGCAGCGGACACAGGGGCCCTAATGAAAAACTGTTTTTT.